The next 17 T cell receptor beta chains were all read from a single sample in a study of PD-L1 blockade in urothelial cancer. Method: immunoSEQ multiplex PCR; TCRdb's copy keeps in-frame clones and lacks some. The table has approximately 90,000 clones, roughly 84% seen once; the top ten hold roughly 2%. The sample's time point: pretreatment peripheral blood. The source material was PBMCs, sampled around atezolizumab (anti-PD-L1) treatment. These receptors were obtained from a man aged 55 to 70 with urothelial cancer.

The chain carries TRBV6-5 and TRBJ2-2, with TRBD2 matching over 10 bases. CDR3 length: 16 amino acids. J gave up 5 bases and V 4 bases, and 7 bases lay outside the gene matches. Germline V gene lookup returns CDR1 MNHEY and CDR2 SVGAGI. Written as DNA, the CDR3 is TGTGCCAGCAGTTTATGGCTAGCGGGAGTTACCGGGGAGCTGTTTTTT. Translation gives CASSLWLAGVTGELFF.

In this sample, this clone turned up a few times. The chain combines TRBV4-2 with TRBJ2-1; D gene ambiguous. The CDR3 has 12 amino acids. CDR1 is LGHNA and CDR2 is YNFKEQ in the germline V gene. Trimming took off 0 bases at V and 12 bases at J, with 9 bases between the two ends. CDR3: CASSQDSTGQFF. CDR3 DNA sequence: TGTGCCAGCAGCCAAGACTCGACGGGGCAGTTCTTC.

This clone was found once. The chain employs TRBV6-5 and TRBJ2-5, with D possibly matching TRBD2 (6 bases). Trimming pared 7 bases from V and 7 bases from J, leaving 13 bases between. Looked up from germline, CDR1 is MNHEY and CDR2 is SVGAGI. This CDR3 contains 12 residues. The chain's CDR3 is CASMTGVGTQYF. The CDR3 DNA reads TGTGCCAGCATGACGGGAGTAGGGACCCAGTACTTC.

V usage is TRBV6-6 and J usage is TRBJ2-2, with TRBD2 identical over 8 bases. CDR1 and CDR2 (germline): MNHNY, SVGAGI (reference sequence). With 0 bases clipped from V and 5 bases from J, the junction kept 2 bases outside the gene matches. This CDR3 is built from 15 residues. CDR3 in amino acids: CASSYSASGTGELFF. The CDR3 nucleotides read TGTGCCAGCAGTTACTCAGCTAGCGGGACCGGGGAGCTGTTTTTT.

This clone occurred a few times. The chain carries TRBV15 and TRBJ1-2; no reliable D call. Germline assignment: CDR1 LNHNV and CDR2 YYDKDF (reference sequence). The CDR3 is 13 residues long. V shed 3 bases and J shed 6 bases, with 11 bases lying between them. The CDR3 nucleotides read TGTGCCACCAGCAGTGAGGGAGGGAATGGCTACACCTTC. As protein: CATSSEGGNGYTF.

The chain uses TRBV4-3 and TRBJ2-5; 8 nucleotides line up with TRBD2. This CDR3 has 18 residues. The germline gives CDR1 LGHNA, CDR2 YSLEER. J lost 3 bases, V lost 0 bases, and 12 bases had no gene match. The chain's CDR3 is CASSQDLNGRALEETQYF. As DNA, the CDR3 is TGCGCCAGCAGCCAAGATTTGAACGGGAGGGCCCTGGAAGAGACCCAGTACTTC.

The genes are TRBV5-1 and TRBJ2-5; 9 bases are a match to TRBD1. CDR1 and CDR2 from the germline V gene are SGHRS and YFSETQ. The CDR3 extends over 15 amino acids. With 1 base clipped from V and 3 bases from J, the junction kept 4 bases outside the gene matches. CDR3 residues: CASSLRGQGKETQYF. The CDR3 region has the DNA TGCGCCAGCAGCTTGCGGGGACAGGGAAAAGAGACCCAGTACTTC.

The chain joins TRBV7-9 to TRBJ2-3; a weak D match, TRBD2 (5 bases). CDR1 is SEHNR and CDR2 is FQNEAQ in the germline V gene (reference sequence). The CDR3 length is 15 residues. Between the trimmed V and J ends, which lost 5 bases and 0 bases, there was a span of 12 bases. CDR3 sequence (DNA): TGTGCCAGCAGCCGCGGGTCGTCTAGCACAGATACGCAGTATTTT. This codes for CASSRGSSSTDTQYF. The complete variable domain, with remaining parts taken from reference TRBV7-9 and TRBJ2-3, reads DTGVSQNPRHKITKRGQNVTFRCDPISEHNRLYWYRQTLGQGPEFLTYFQNEAQLEKSRLLSDRFSAERPKGSFSTLEIQRTEQGDSAMYLCASSRGSSSTDTQYFGPGTRLTVL.

The chain has TRBV30 and TRBJ1-1, with D maybe TRBD1 (5 bases). Trimming pared 2 bases from V and 2 bases from J, leaving 9 bases between. The CDR3 consists of 13 residues. Germline loops: CDR1 GTSNPN, CDR2 SVGIG (reference sequence). The CDR3 sequence is CAWSRQRNTEAFF. DNA of the CDR3: TGTGCCTGGAGTAGACAGCGAAACACTGAAGCTTTCTTT. Supplemented by reference TRBV30 and TRBJ1-1, the full variable domain reads SQTIHQWPATLVQPVGSPLSLECTVEGTSNPNLYWYRQAAGRGLQLLFYSVGIGQISSEVPQNLSASRPQDRQFILSSKKLLLSDSGFYLCAWSRQRNTEAFFGQGTRLTVV.

The chain combines TRBV4-1 with TRBJ2-3; 10 nucleotides agree with TRBD2. The CDR3 extends over 18 amino acids. J lost 1 base, V lost 1 base, and 8 bases had no gene match. Germline V CDR1 and CDR2: MGHRA, YSYEKL. CDR3 loop: CASSQGIAGGTRTDTQYF. DNA for the CDR3: TGCGCCAGCAGCCAAGGAATAGCGGGAGGAACACGCACAGATACGCAGTATTTT.

The chain carries TRBV4-1 and TRBJ2-1; 7 bases line up with TRBD2. Unmatched junction bases numbered 14, after V lost 0 bases and J lost 12 bases. Germline assignment: CDR1 MGHRA and CDR2 YSYEKL. The CDR3 runs to 16 residues. The CDR3 here is CASSQDPLLASGGQFF. CDR3 nucleotides: TGCGCCAGCAGCCAAGATCCCCTACTAGCGAGTGGAGGGCAGTTCTTC.

This clone occurred once. Additional DNA sequences in this sample encode the identical CDR3. The rearrangement uses TRBV7-2 and TRBJ2-1; 8 positions match TRBD1. The J segment lost 4 bases and the V segment lost 5 bases, leaving 7 bases of the junction unmatched. This CDR3 has 15 residues. Germline V CDR1 and CDR2: SGHTA, FQGNSA. This CDR3 is CASSPSGQAYNEQFF. The CDR3 region has the DNA TGTGCCAGCAGCCCCTCGGGACAGGCATACAATGAGCAGTTCTTC. Together with reference TRBV7-2 and TRBJ2-1, the CDR3 gives the full variable domain: GAGVSQSPSNKVTEKGKDVELRCDPISGHTALYWYRQSLGQGLEFLIYFQGNSAPDKSGLPSDRFSAERTGGSVSTLTIQRTQQEDSAVYLCASSPSGQAYNEQFFGPGTRLTVL.

V and J are TRBV5-6 and TRBJ2-7, with D maybe TRBD1 (6 bases). This CDR3 comprises 16 residues. CDR1 and CDR2 (germline): SGHDT, YYEEEE. The ends were cut back, 1 base at V and 4 bases at J, with 18 bases in the middle. CDR3 loop: CASSLWGFGQRYEQYF. The CDR3 nucleotides are TGTGCCAGCAGCTTGTGGGGTTTTGGACAGAGGTACGAGCAGTACTTC.

The rearrangement uses TRBV19 and TRBJ2-1; tentative D call: TRBD2 (6 bases). The V gene's germline CDR1 is LNHDA and CDR2 SQIVND (reference sequence). The CDR3 is made up of 14 amino acids. V was trimmed by 7 bases and J by 0 bases, leaving 10 bases between them. In DNA form, the CDR3 reads TGTGCCAGTAATAAGGAGGGCTCCTACAATGAGCAGTTCTTC. Translation gives CASNKEGSYNEQFF.

The chain's CDR3 is CSVVTPSHSIHETQYF. The CDR3 nucleotides are TGCAGCGTTGTAACCCCCTCCCATAGTATCCACGAGACCCAGTACTTC. This rearrangement joins TRBV29-1 to TRBJ2-5; D is ambiguous. V was clipped by 4 bases and J by 5 bases, with 23 bases between them. This CDR3 comprises 16 residues. The V gene's germline CDR1 is SQVTM and CDR2 ANQGSEA.

J is TRBJ2-7 and V is TRBV29-1; 8 positions match TRBD1. With 5 bases clipped from V and 6 bases from J, the junction kept 9 bases outside the gene matches. Germline V CDR1 and CDR2: SQVTM, ANQGSEA. CDR3 length equals 13 residues. The CDR3 spells CSVQVTGDSEQYF. The CDR3, as DNA: TGCAGCGTTCAGGTGACAGGGGACTCCGAGCAGTACTTC.

V usage is TRBV9 and J usage is TRBJ2-3; TRBD1 matches at 7 bases. The CDR3 extends over 15 amino acids. Losses at the gene ends were 2 bases for V and 0 bases for J; bases not matched to a gene: 3. Germline V gene data show CDR1 as SGDLS and CDR2 as YYNGEE. CDR3 protein: CASSVWDSSTDTQYF. In nucleotides, the CDR3 is TGTGCCAGCAGCGTTTGGGACAGTAGCACAGATACGCAGTATTTT.